These T cell receptor beta chains were read from a single sample in a study of metastatic and nonmetastatic thyroid tumors. TCRdb re-called the PCR reads via MiXCR. The sample has 25,000 to 35,000 clones, 15% to 20% seen once. The material sequenced was blood. The origin of the receptors is a female donor with papillary thyroid cancer or a benign thyroid nodule (not recorded which). Some clones in this sample may be carry-over from other donors' samples. Each CDR3 is given with its conserved first and last residue.

V | CDR3
TRBV19 | CASSIWTSGASSYNEQFF
TRBV5-1 | CASSRGYEQYF
TRBV7-2 | CASSPAVAWSQHF
TRBV27 | CASSPRDGSVNSPLHF
TRBV6-1 | CASSEVVLTDTQYF
TRBV18 | CASSPPLQGTNEKLFF
TRBV6-1 | CASSLGRDSGANVLTF
TRBV3-1 | CASSQVQTSGSETQYF
TRBV4-3 | CASSQYKSSYNEHFF
TRBV5-1 | CATSLVSPIMPGNAQFF
TRBV2 | CASSEALLNQPQHF
TRBV4-2 | CASSQDRTEAFF
TRBV20-1 | CSARGLAGYEQYF
TRBV6-5 | CASSYSTGGNTIYF
TRBV20-1 | CSASVYGTGTLRDEQFF
TRBV6-1 | CASRTPGVLALLYF
TRBV27 | CASGSPGSTNEKLFF
TRBV24-1 | CATSDSGTATYEQYF
TRBV7-8 | CASSLGYYSNSPLHF
TRBV6-1 | CASSEASGGANEQFF
TRBV4-1 | CASSQERWDRGPNTEAFF
TRBV4-3 | CASSQDWTVREAFF
TRBV30 | CAWSAPGGFNTEAFF
TRBV5-4 | CASSSPDRDLDTQYF
TRBV4-2 | CASSTSGGAMDTQYF
TRBV28 | CATRAEGTGQSRGYTF
TRBV4-2 | CASSQRVWGYTF